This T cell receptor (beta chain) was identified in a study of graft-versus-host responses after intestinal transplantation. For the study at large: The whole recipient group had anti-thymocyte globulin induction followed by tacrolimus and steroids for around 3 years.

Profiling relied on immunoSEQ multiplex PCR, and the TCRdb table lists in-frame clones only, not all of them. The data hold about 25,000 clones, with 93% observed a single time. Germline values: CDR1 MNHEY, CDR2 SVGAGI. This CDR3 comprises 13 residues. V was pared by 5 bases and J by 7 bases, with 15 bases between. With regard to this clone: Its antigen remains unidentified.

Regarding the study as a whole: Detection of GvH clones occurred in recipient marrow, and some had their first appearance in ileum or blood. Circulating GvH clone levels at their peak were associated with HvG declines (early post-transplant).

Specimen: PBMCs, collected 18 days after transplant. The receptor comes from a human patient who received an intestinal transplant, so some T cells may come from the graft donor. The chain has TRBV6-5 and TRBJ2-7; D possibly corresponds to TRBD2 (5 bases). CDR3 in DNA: TGTGCCAGCAGTCGAGACTACCGGGGAGAGCAGTACTTC. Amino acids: CASSRDYRGEQYF.